This T cell receptor beta chain stems from a study of spatial heterogeneity in lung cancer. The CDR3 contains 18 residues. From germline, CDR1 is SGHRS and CDR2 YFSETQ. J gave up 8 bases and V 0 bases, and 16 bases lay outside the gene matches. Described time point: sample taken at primary tumor resection. Tumor, nontumor lung or frozen PBMC supplied whole RNA, sequenced without sorting. On this clonotype: What it binds is not known.

TCRdb itself ran the 5' RACE reads through MiXCR, one entry per CDR3 protein. This sample has 100,000 or so distinct CDR3 sequences, with around 4.3% found just once. Study-wide results and limits: Tumors with more nonsynonymous mutations had more expanded intratumoral alpha and beta TCRs.

The clonotype comes from a male donor with early-stage non-small cell lung cancer. The source material was lung tumor tissue, sampled at surgery. V usage is TRBV5-1 and J usage is TRBJ2-1, with 8 bases lining up with TRBD2. For the CDR3, the DNA is TGCGCCAGCAGCTTGGAACCCTTACTGCGGGAGGTTATTGATGAGCAGTTCTTC. This encodes CASSLEPLLREVIDEQFF.